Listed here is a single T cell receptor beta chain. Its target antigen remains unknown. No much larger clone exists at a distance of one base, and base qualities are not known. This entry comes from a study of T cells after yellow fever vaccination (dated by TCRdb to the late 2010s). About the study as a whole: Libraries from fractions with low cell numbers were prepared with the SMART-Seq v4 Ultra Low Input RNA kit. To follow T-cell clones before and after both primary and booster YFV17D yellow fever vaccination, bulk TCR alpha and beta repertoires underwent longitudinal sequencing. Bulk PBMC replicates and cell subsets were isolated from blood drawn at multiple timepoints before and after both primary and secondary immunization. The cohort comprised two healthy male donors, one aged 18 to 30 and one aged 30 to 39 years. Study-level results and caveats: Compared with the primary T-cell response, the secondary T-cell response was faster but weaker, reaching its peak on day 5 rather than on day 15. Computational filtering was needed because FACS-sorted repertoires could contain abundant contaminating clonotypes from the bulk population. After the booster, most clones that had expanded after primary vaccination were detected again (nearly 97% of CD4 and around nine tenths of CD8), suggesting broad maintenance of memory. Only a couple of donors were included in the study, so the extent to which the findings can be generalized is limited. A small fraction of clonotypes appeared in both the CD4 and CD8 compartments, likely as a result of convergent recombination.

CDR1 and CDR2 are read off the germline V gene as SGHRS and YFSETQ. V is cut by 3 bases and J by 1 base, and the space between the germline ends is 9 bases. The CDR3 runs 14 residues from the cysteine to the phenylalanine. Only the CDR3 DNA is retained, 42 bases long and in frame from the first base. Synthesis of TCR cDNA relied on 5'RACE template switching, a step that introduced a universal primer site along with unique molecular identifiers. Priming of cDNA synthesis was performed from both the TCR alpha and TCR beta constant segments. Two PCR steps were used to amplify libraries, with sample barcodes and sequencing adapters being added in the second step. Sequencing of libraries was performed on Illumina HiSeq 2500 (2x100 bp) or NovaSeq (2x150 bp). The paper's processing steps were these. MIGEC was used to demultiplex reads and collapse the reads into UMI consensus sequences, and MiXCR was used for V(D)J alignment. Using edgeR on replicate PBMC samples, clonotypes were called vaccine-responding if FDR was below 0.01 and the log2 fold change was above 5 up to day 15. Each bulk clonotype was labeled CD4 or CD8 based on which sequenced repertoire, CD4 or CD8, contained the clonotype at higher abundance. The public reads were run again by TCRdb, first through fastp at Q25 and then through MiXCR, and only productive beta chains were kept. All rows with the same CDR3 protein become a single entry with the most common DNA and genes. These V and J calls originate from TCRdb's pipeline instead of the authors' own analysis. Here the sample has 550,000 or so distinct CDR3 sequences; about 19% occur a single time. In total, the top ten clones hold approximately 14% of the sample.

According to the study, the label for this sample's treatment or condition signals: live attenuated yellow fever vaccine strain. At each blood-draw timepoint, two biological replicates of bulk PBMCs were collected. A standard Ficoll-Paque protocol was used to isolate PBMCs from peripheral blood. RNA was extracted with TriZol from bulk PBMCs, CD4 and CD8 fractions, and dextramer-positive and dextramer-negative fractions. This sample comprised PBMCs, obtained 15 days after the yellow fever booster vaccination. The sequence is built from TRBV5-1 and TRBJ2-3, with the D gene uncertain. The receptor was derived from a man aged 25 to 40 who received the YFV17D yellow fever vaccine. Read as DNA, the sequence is TGCGCCAGCAGCTGGACGGCCCGCACAGATACGCAGTATTTT. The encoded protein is CASSWTARTDTQYF.